The 23 T cell receptor beta chains below come from one sample, sequenced in a study of beta chain features in type 1 diabetes. Of the isolated RNA, all was reverse transcribed, and so the sequenced material was expressed TCRB transcripts. Profiled with immunoSEQ multiplex PCR; TCRdb holds only in-frame clones, not every one. This sample has 300,000 to 450,000 clones, with about 20% found just once. The specimen sequenced was naive CD4+ T cells from blood. The receptors were gathered from a woman under 30 in good health.

This clone was found a few times. V gene TRBV7-3 combines with J gene TRBJ1-2, with D unclear. The germline gives CDR1 SGHTA, CDR2 FQGTGA. This CDR3 region has 14 residues. V was clipped by 5 bases and J by 5 bases, with 15 bases between them. CDR3 loop: CASSPGGGGYGYTF. The CDR3 DNA is TGTGCCAGCAGCCCAGGCGGAGGAGGGTATGGCTACACCTTC.

This clone appeared a few times. The chain links TRBV15 to TRBJ2-7; 8 bases are shared with TRBD2. The CDR3 totals 16 residues. The trim removed 6 bases at V and 7 bases at J, leaving 17 bases unmatched. Germline-derived CDR1 and CDR2 are LNHNV and YYDKDF (reference sequence). CDR3 protein: CATSSGAGGLLEEQYF. DNA of the CDR3: TGTGCCACCAGTAGCGGGGCAGGAGGACTTTTGGAGGAGCAGTACTTC.

The rearrangement joins TRBV2 to TRBJ2-1, with D maybe TRBD2 (5 bases). CDR3 size: 13 residues. In germline, CDR1 is SNHLY, CDR2 FYNNEI. V gave up 5 bases and J gave up 4 bases, with 9 bases separating them. Here the CDR3 reads CASSKDLYNEQFF. For the CDR3, the DNA is TGTGCCAGCAGTAAGGACTTATACAATGAGCAGTTCTTC.

This chain links TRBV7-3 with TRBJ2-5; D is possibly TRBD1 (6 bases). Trimming left V 5 bases short and J 1 base short, with 14 bases between. The CDR3 is 15 residues long. Germline V gene sequence: CDR1 SGHTA, CDR2 FQGTGA. CDR3 sequence reads: CASSPTTGVQETQYF. CDR3 coding DNA: TGTGCCAGCAGCCCTACGACAGGCGTCCAAGAGACCCAGTACTTC.

This chain joins TRBV15 and TRBJ1-2; D is possibly TRBD1 (5 bases). The V end was cut by 1 base, the J end by 1 base, with 10 bases between. The germline V gene has CDR1 LNHNV and CDR2 YYDKDF (reference sequence). CDR3 length: 15 residues. CDR3: CATSRAWGGNYGYTF. The CDR3 DNA follows: TGTGCCACCAGCAGAGCCTGGGGGGGTAACTATGGCTACACCTTC. Supplemented by reference TRBV15 and TRBJ1-2, the full variable domain reads DAMVIQNPRYQVTQFGKPVTLSCSQTLNHNVMYWYQQKSSQAPKLLFHYYDKDFNNEADTPDNFQSRRPNTSFCFLDIRSPGLGDTAMYLCATSRAWGGNYGYTFGSGTRLTVV.

This sequence joins TRBV9 and TRBJ2-1, with D tentatively TRBD1 (5 bases). Germline lookup yields CDR1 SGDLS and CDR2 YYNGEE. The ends were cut back, 0 bases at V and 8 bases at J, with 9 bases in the middle. The CDR3 has 13 residues. CDR3 loop: CASSVEGAHEQFF. Here the CDR3 DNA reads TGTGCCAGCAGCGTAGAAGGGGCCCATGAGCAGTTCTTC.

This clone appeared a few times. CDR3 in DNA: TGTGCCAGCAGCCAAAGTCTACCTGGTGGGAGATCACCCCTCCACTTT. Residues: CASSQSLPGGRSPLHF. The chain combines TRBV14 with TRBJ1-6; D gene uncertain. From germline, CDR1 is SGHDN and CDR2 FVKESK. This CDR3 is built from 16 residues. Trimming left V 2 bases short and J 10 bases short, with 18 bases between.

This clone has more than one count but fewer than ten. The chain couples TRBV29-1 to TRBJ1-1, with TRBD1 matching over 11 bases. J gave up 8 bases and V 6 bases, and 11 bases lay outside the gene matches. The CDR3 length is 14 residues. Germline CDR1 is SQVTM and CDR2 is ANQGSEA. The CDR3 reads CSVRRDRGTYEAFF. The DNA of the CDR3 is TGCAGCGTCCGCCGGGACAGGGGGACCTACGAAGCTTTCTTT. The full variable domain, completed using reference TRBV29-1 and TRBJ1-1, is SAVISQKPSRDICQRGTSLTIQCQVDSQVTMMFWYRQQPGQSLTLIATANQGSEATYESGFVIDKFPISRPNLTFSTLTVSNMSPEDSSIYLCSVRRDRGTYEAFFGQGTRLTVV.

The chain links TRBV11-1 to TRBJ2-3; D is perhaps TRBD2 (6 bases). Germline values: CDR1 SGHAT, CDR2 FQDESV (reference sequence). This CDR3 spans 16 amino acids. V was trimmed by 4 bases and J by 6 bases, leaving 20 bases between them. CDR3 sequence reads: CASSSNRGRGKDTQYF. CDR3 in DNA: TGTGCCAGCAGCTCTAACCGGGGTCGGGGGAAGGATACGCAGTATTTT.

The chain joins TRBV7-2 to TRBJ2-5; perhaps TRBD2 as D (6 bases). Trimming took off 1 base at V and 4 bases at J, with 13 bases between the two ends. Germline V gene sequence: CDR1 SGHTA, CDR2 FQGNSA. CDR3 length: 15 residues. CDR3 region: CASSLGGQGGETQYF. CDR3 nucleotides: TGTGCCAGCAGCTTAGGAGGGCAGGGAGGAGAGACCCAGTACTTC. Drawing the rest from reference TRBV7-2 and TRBJ2-5, the complete variable domain is GAGVSQSPSNKVTEKGKDVELRCDPISGHTALYWYRQSLGQGLEFLIYFQGNSAPDKSGLPSDRFSAERTGGSVSTLTIQRTQQEDSAVYLCASSLGGQGGETQYFGPGTRLLVL.

CDR3 in DNA: TGTGCCAGCAGCCAAGCCGGGACAGGGGTGGAAAAACTGTTTTTT. It is translated as CASSQAGTGVEKLFF. The chain employs TRBV4-2 and TRBJ1-4, with TRBD1 identical over 10 bases. Germline trimming cut 1 base from V and 8 bases from J; bases unmatched to any gene: 4. Germline loops: CDR1 LGHNA, CDR2 YNFKEQ. This CDR3 spans 15 amino acids.

This CDR3 reads CASSTTGLGMNTEAFF. The DNA for the CDR3 is TGTGCCAGCAGTACGACAGGGCTCGGAATGAACACTGAAGCTTTCTTT. The rearrangement uses TRBV6-6 and TRBJ1-1; 7 nucleotides align to TRBD1. The germline V gene has CDR1 MNHNY and CDR2 SVGAGI (reference sequence). This CDR3 spans 16 amino acids. V dropped 5 bases and J dropped 0; count of bases not matched to a gene: 9.

This clone came up a few times. The chain is built from TRBV4-2 and TRBJ2-5; D uncertain. Trimming pared 0 bases from V and 4 bases from J, leaving 15 bases between. There are 16 residues in the CDR3. The germline V gene has CDR1 LGHNA and CDR2 YNFKEQ. CDR3 coding DNA: TGTGCCAGCAGCCAAGATCGGAGTCGGCCCACAGAGACCCAGTACTTC. Translation: CASSQDRSRPTETQYF.

This clone was found a few times. One end of the junction varies from germline; a read error may be responsible. J is TRBJ1-1 and V is TRBV5-1; tentative D call: TRBD1 (6 bases). CDR3 length: 16 amino acids. Germline lookup yields CDR1 SGHRS and CDR2 YFSETQ. DNA for the CDR3: TGCGCCAGCAGCTTGGGCTTGGGACAAAGGAACTCTGAAGCTTTCTTT. This codes for CASSLGLGQRNSEAFF.

The table lists this clone with a few counts. J is TRBJ2-5 and V is TRBV10-3; TRBD2 agrees at 9 bases. The J segment lost 5 bases and the V segment lost 0 bases, leaving 1 base of the junction unmatched. This CDR3 is built from 14 residues. Germline-derived CDR1 and CDR2 are ENHRY and SYGVKD. The CDR3 sequence: CAISESRGGETQYF. The CDR3 DNA follows: TGTGCCATCAGTGAGTCGCGGGGGGGCGAGACCCAGTACTTC.

The V and J genes are TRBV27 and TRBJ1-1; TRBD1 matches 7 bases. Germline assignment: CDR1 MNHEY and CDR2 SMNVEV (reference sequence). The CDR3 covers 14 residues. V trimming: 3 bases; J trimming: 9 bases; junction bases outside the gene matches: 10. The CDR3 DNA reads as TGTGCCAGCAGTTTTGTCAGGGGGGCAGCGAAAGCTTTCTTT. Encoded protein: CASSFVRGAAKAFF.

The V gene is TRBV30, the J gene TRBJ2-4; a weak D match, TRBD2 (7 bases). Trimming cost V 5 bases and J 3 bases, with 14 bases left between them. CDR3 length: 14 residues. CDR1 is GTSNPN and CDR2 is SVGIG in the germline V gene (reference sequence). CDR3 in amino acids: CAWGRGSFKNIQYF. The CDR3 DNA follows: TGTGCCTGGGGGAGGGGGTCTTTCAAAAACATTCAGTACTTC.

This chain joins TRBV5-1 and TRBJ2-7; D may be TRBD1 (5 bases). This CDR3 has 15 residues. Trimming pared 0 bases from V and 0 bases from J, leaving 10 bases between. Germline-derived CDR1 and CDR2 are SGHRS and YFSETQ. CDR3: CASSLDGHTSYEQYF. The CDR3 DNA reads TGCGCCAGCAGCTTGGACGGACATACCTCCTACGAGCAGTACTTC.

The count of this clone is one. V and J are TRBV7-2 and TRBJ2-2; D uncertain. The CDR3 sequence is 13 residues long. The V and J ends lost 1 base and 9 bases respectively, with 9 bases between them. The V gene's germline CDR1 is SGHTA and CDR2 FQGNSA. CDR3 coding DNA: TGTGCCAGCAGCTTAGGGGCCTGGTGGGAGCTGTTTTTT. Protein product: CASSLGAWWELFF.

This clone was counted between two and nine times. The chain couples TRBV29-1 to TRBJ1-2, with 8 bases lining up with TRBD1. Per germline, CDR1 SQVTM and CDR2 ANQGSEA. This CDR3 comprises 13 residues. V was pared by 1 base and J by 9 bases, with 7 bases of the junction left unmatched. CDR3 DNA: TGCAGCGTTGAAGGGAACAGGGGGAATAGCTACACCTTC. This translates into CSVEGNRGNSYTF.

This clone was found a few times. V and J are TRBV6-6 and TRBJ2-7; no firm D call. V lost 2 bases and J 5 bases, leaving 7 bases between the germline ends. This CDR3 is 12 amino acids long. Germline CDR1 MNHNY, CDR2 SVGAGI (reference sequence). The CDR3 nucleotides read TGTGCCAGCAGTTACGAAACAAACGAGCAGTACTTC. It codes for CASSYETNEQYF.

V gene TRBV9 combines with J gene TRBJ2-7; TRBD1 matches at 7 bases. Germline CDR1 reads SGDLS; CDR2 reads YYNGEE. V lost 4 bases and J lost 2; bases outside the gene matches: 6. CDR3 length: 14 amino acids. DNA of the CDR3: TGTGCCAGCAGCAGCCGGGACAGAGCCTACGAGCAGTACTTC. Translation: CASSSRDRAYEQYF.

The chain recombines TRBV6-1 with TRBJ2-1, with 9 bases identical to TRBD2. Germline V gives CDR1 MNHNS, CDR2 SASEGT. Trimming removed 3 bases from V and 6 bases from J; junction bases left unmatched: 6. The CDR3 consists of 15 residues. The CDR3 loop reads CASSEGTSPSNEQFF. CDR3 in DNA: TGTGCCAGCAGTGAGGGGACTAGCCCGTCCAATGAGCAGTTCTTC.